Below, one TCR beta chain is given with its context. Its antigen is not known. This specimen comes from a study of OX40 agonist ivuxolimab in advanced cancers. The overall study: Three patients responded partially, comprising one with hepatocellular carcinoma and two with cutaneous melanoma.

Sequencing used immunoSEQ multiplex PCR; TCRdb keeps in-frame clones, though not all of them. The sample lists around 66,000 clones, around 87% occurring once. CDR3 length equals 13 residues. Germline CDR1 reads MDHEN; CDR2 reads SYDVKM. V dropped 7 bases and J dropped 11 bases, with 20 bases sitting between them. Notes on the study in general: On average, CD8+ T cells had more expanded clones than CD4+. At doses 0.1 to 3.0 mg/kg, CD4+ and CD8+ clones expanded.

Source: CD4+ or CD8+ T cells sorted from blood, taken in a trial of the OX40 agonist ivuxolimab. This sequence was found in an adult with an advanced solid tumor such as melanoma, head and neck, liver or kidney cancer. The chain employs TRBV28 and TRBJ1-1, with D possibly matching TRBD1 (5 bases). Written as DNA, the CDR3 is TGTGCCAGCACCCACGAGGCAGGGAGTATGGCTTTCTTT. It yields the protein CASTHEAGSMAFF.